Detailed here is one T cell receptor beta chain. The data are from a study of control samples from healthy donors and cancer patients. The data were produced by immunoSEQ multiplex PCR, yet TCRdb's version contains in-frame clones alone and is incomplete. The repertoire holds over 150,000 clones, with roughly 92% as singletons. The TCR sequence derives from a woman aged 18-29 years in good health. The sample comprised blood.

CDR3: CASSHPGTRGRETQYF. In nucleotides, the CDR3 is TGTGCCAGCAGCCACCCCGGGACTCGGGGCAGGGAGACCCAGTACTTC. The chain combines TRBV4-2 with TRBJ2-5; a weak D match, TRBD2 (6 bases). The CDR3 length is 16 residues. The germline gives CDR1 LGHNA, CDR2 YNFKEQ. V shed 3 bases and J shed 5 bases, with 19 bases lying between them.